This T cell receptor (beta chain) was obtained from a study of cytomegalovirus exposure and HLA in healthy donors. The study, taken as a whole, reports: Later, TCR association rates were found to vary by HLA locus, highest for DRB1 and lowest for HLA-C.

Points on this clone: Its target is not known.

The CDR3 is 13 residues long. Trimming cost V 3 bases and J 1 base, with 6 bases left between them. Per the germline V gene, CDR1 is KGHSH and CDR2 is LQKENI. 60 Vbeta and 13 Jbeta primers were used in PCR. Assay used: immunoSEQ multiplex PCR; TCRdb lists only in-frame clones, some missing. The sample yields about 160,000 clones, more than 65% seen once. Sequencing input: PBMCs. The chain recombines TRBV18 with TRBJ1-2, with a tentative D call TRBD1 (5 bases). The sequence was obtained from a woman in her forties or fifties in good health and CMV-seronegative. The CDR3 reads CASSPDSNYGYTF. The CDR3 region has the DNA TGTGCCAGCTCACCCGACAGTAACTATGGCTACACCTTC.